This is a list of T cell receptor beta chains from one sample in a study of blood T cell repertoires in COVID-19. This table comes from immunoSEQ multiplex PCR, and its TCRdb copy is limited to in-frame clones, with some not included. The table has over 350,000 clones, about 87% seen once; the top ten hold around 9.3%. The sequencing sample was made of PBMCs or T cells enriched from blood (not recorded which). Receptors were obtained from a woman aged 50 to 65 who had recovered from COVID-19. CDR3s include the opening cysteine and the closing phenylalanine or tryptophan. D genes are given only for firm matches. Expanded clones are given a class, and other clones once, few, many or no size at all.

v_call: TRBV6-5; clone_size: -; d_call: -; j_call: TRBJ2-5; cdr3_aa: CASSGGLLYRETQYF; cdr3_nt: TGTGCCAGCAGCGGTGGGCTTTTATACCGGGAGACCCAGTACTTC
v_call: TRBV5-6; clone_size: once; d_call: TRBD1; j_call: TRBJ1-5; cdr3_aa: CASSRGLGQPNQPQHF; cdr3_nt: TGTGCCAGCAGTAGGGGGCTCGGACAGCCCAATCAGCCCCAGCATTTT
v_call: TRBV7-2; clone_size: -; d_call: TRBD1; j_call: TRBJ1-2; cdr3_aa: CASSFANRGPRGYTF; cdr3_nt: TGTGCCAGCAGCTTTGCCAACAGGGGGCCTCGCGGCTACACCTTC
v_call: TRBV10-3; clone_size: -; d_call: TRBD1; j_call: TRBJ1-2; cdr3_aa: CAISETGTAGYTF; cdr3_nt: TGTGCCATCAGTGAGACCGGGACAGCCGGCTACACCTTC
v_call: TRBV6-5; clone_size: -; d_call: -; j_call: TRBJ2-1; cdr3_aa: CASNPGPSSYNEQFF; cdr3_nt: TGTGCCAGCAATCCGGGTCCGAGCTCCTACAATGAGCAGTTCTTC
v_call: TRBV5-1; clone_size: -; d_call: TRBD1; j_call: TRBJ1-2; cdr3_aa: CASSFAGGTGYTF; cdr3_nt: TGCGCCAGCAGCTTTGCAGGGGGCACTGGCTACACCTTC
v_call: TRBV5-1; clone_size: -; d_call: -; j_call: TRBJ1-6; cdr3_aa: CASSLVQGFNSPLHF; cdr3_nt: TGCGCCAGCAGCTTGGTGCAGGGGTTTAATTCACCCCTCCACTTT
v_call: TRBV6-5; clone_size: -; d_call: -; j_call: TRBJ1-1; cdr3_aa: CASSSWTDIMNTEAFF; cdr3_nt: TGTGCCAGCAGTTCTTGGACTGATATTATGAACACTGAAGCTTTCTTT
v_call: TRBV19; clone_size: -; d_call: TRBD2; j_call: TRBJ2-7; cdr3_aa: CASSTRLAGRSEQYF; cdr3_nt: TGTGCCAGTAGTACTCGACTAGCGGGAAGGAGCGAGCAGTACTTC
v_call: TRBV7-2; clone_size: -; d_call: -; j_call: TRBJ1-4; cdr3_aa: CASSFTPRSGKLFF; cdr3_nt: TGTGCCAGCAGCTTTACACCACGGAGCGGAAAACTGTTTTTT
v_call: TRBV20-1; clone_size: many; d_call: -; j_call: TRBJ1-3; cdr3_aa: CSASDGNTIYF; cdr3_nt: TGCAGTGCAAGCGACGGAAACACCATATATTTT
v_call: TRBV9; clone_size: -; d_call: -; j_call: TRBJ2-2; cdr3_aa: CASSVAWGGGELFF; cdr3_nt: TGTGCCAGCAGCGTAGCTTGGGGCGGCGGGGAGCTGTTTTTT
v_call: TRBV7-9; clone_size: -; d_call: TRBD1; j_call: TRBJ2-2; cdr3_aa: CASSQTGVNTGELFF; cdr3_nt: TGTGCCAGCAGCCAGACAGGGGTCAACACCGGGGAGCTGTTTTTT
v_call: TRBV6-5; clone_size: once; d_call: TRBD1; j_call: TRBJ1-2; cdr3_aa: CAIGGQGTVGYTF; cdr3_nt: TGTGCCATAGGGGGACAGGGAACAGTTGGCTACACCTTC
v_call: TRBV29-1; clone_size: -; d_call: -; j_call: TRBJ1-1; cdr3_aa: CSVRTSGRGTEAFF; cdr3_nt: TGCAGCGTTCGAACCTCAGGACGGGGCACTGAAGCTTTCTTT
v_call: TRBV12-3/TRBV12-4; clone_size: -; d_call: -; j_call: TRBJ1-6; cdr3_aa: CASSFHKNSPLHF; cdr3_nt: TGTGCCAGCAGTTTTCACAAAAATTCACCCCTCCACTTT
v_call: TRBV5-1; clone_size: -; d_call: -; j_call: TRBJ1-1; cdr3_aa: CASSLYEKNTEAFF; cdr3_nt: TGCGCCAGCAGCTTGTACGAGAAGAACACTGAAGCTTTCTTT